This T cell receptor (beta chain) was identified during a study of cytomegalovirus exposure and HLA in healthy donors. Study at large: Of the donors genotyped, a few hundred in all, about 80% fell in the Caucasian-associated ancestry cluster. General study results and limits: A further, later analysis showed that HLA-associated TCR beta chains (compared with equally common others) were more clonally expanded.

As for this clone: The antigen remains undetermined.

PCR involved 60 Vbeta and 13 Jbeta primers. Some clones are missing from TCRdb's copy, which holds only in-frame ones; the method was immunoSEQ multiplex PCR. The sample lists under 130,000 clones; around 76% were seen once. This cohort consisted of healthy bone marrow donors. The germline V gene has CDR1 SNHLY and CDR2 FYNNEI. Between the trimmed V and J ends, which lost 7 bases and 5 bases, there was a span of 8 bases. CDR3 size: 11 residues. The chain recombines TRBV2 with TRBJ1-1; D gene uncertain. Input material: PBMCs. The source is a woman younger than 35 in good health and CMV-seropositive. In DNA form, the CDR3 reads TGTGCCAGCATCCTCAGTACTGAAGCTTTCTTT. Its protein product is CASILSTEAFF.